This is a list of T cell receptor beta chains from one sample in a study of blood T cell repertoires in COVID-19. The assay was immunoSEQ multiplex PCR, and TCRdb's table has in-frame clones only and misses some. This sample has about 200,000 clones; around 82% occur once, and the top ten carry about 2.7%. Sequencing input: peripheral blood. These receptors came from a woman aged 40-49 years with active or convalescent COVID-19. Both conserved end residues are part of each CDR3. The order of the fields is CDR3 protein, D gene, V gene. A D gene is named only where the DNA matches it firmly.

CDR3 protein: CASTSSNGNQPQHF; D gene: NA; V gene: TRBV2
CDR3 protein: CASSYGTGLNTEAFF; D gene: TRBD1; V gene: TRBV6-2/TRBV6-3
CDR3 protein: CASSLEETQYF; D gene: NA; V gene: TRBV12-3/TRBV12-4
CDR3 protein: CASSSGGGANEKLFF; D gene: NA; V gene: TRBV2
CDR3 protein: CASRLQDSSYNSPLHF; D gene: NA; V gene: TRBV27
CDR3 protein: CASSPGGLAYGNTIYF; D gene: NA; V gene: TRBV5-1
CDR3 protein: CASSPPGQGRQPQHF; D gene: TRBD1; V gene: TRBV7-2
CDR3 protein: CASSLAMTGSGYSNYGYTF; D gene: TRBD1; V gene: TRBV5-1
CDR3 protein: CAWSVQGYEQYF; D gene: NA; V gene: TRBV30
CDR3 protein: CASSLRANTEAFF; D gene: NA; V gene: TRBV7-3
CDR3 protein: CASSGGLAEMDLTDTQYF; D gene: TRBD2; V gene: TRBV10-1
CDR3 protein: CASNRQSNQPQHF; D gene: NA; V gene: TRBV2
CDR3 protein: CASSLSRSIGGAQYF; D gene: NA; V gene: TRBV7-8
CDR3 protein: CASSARDSTYNEQFF; D gene: TRBD1; V gene: TRBV10-1
CDR3 protein: CASSQEWEPSPLHF; D gene: NA; V gene: TRBV4-3
CDR3 protein: CASRLTGTGPYEQYF; D gene: TRBD1; V gene: TRBV19
CDR3 protein: CASSSRARESTDTQYF; D gene: NA; V gene: TRBV18
CDR3 protein: CASSRVPYEQYF; D gene: NA; V gene: TRBV28
CDR3 protein: CASSLDEDRGSYGYTF; D gene: TRBD1; V gene: TRBV5-1
CDR3 protein: CASSGGRRGYTDTQYF; D gene: NA; V gene: TRBV9
CDR3 protein: CASSPIRDTSSYEQYF; D gene: NA; V gene: TRBV18
CDR3 protein: CASGGVAGNYEQYF; D gene: NA; V gene: TRBV6-5
CDR3 protein: CASSFGIQTNEKLFF; D gene: NA; V gene: TRBV7-9
CDR3 protein: CAWSVRGEAFF; D gene: NA; V gene: TRBV30
CDR3 protein: CASSQGARRSYGYTF; D gene: NA; V gene: TRBV4-1
CDR3 protein: CASSSRELAEYEQYF; D gene: TRBD2; V gene: TRBV11-3
CDR3 protein: CASERQGISTEAFF; D gene: TRBD1; V gene: TRBV2